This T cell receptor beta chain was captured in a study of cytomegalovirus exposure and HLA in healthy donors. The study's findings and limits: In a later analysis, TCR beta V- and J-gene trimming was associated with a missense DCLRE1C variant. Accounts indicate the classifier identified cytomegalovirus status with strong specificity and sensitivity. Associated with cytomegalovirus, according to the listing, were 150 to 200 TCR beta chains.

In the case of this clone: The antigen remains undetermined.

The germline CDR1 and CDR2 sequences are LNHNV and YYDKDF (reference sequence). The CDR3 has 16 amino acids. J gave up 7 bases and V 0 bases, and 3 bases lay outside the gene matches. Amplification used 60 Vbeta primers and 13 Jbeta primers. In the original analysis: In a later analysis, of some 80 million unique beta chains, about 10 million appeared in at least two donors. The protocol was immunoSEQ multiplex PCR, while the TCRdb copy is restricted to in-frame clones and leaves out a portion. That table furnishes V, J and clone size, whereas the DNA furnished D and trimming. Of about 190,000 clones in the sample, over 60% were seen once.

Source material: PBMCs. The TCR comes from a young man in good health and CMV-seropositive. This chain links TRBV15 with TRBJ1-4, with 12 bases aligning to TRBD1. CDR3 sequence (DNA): TGTGCCACCAGCAGAGATGGGGGACAGGGGGCTGAAAAACTGTTTTTT. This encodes CATSRDGGQGAEKLFF.